Sequencing of this T cell receptor beta chain was carried out in a study of cytomegalovirus exposure and HLA in healthy donors. The primer mix had 60 Vbeta and 13 Jbeta primers. Assay: immunoSEQ multiplex PCR; the TCRdb copy retains only in-frame clones and omits some. The sample records 90,000 to 140,000 clones, over 75% being singletons. This clone has a handful of counts. Sequencing used PBMCs. The sequence was collected from a middle-aged woman in good health and CMV-seropositive.

The CDR3 DNA is TGTGCCATCAGTGGCCAGGGGGCTAGCGAGCAGTACTTC. Translating it yields CAISGQGASEQYF. V is TRBV10-3 and J is TRBJ2-7; 8 positions agree with TRBD1. The CDR3 totals 13 residues. CDR1 ENHRY and CDR2 SYGVKD come from the germline V gene. Trimming at V came to 4 bases and at J to 6 bases, leaving 5 bases not matched to a gene.